One and the same sample provided the 22 T cell receptor beta chains below, sequenced in a study of blood T cell repertoires in COVID-19. Assay: immunoSEQ multiplex PCR; the TCRdb copy retains only in-frame clones and omits some. The sample lists around 300,000 clones, about nine tenths occurring once. The specimen was peripheral blood. These receptors were taken from a woman between 25 and 40 years old with active or convalescent COVID-19.

The genes are TRBV2 and TRBJ1-4; TRBD1 is a possible D gene (5 bases). The V gene's germline CDR1 is SNHLY and CDR2 FYNNEI. The CDR3 runs 14 residues. Trimming removed 10 bases at V and 8 bases at J, with 20 bases between. The CDR3 DNA is TGTGCCACTAATGGGCGGGGGACGCTAGAAAAACTGTTTTTT. Its translation: CATNGRGTLEKLFF. Filled out from reference TRBV2 and TRBJ1-4, the complete variable domain reads EPEVTQTPSHQVTQMGQEVILRCVPISNHLYFYWYRQILGQKVEFLVSFYNNEISEKSEIFDDQFSVERPDGSNFTLKIRSTKLEDSAMYFCATNGRGTLEKLFFGSGTQLSVL.

As to this clone: At the DNA level, this CDR3 is encoded by other sequences in the same sample as well. The chain combines TRBV6-2 or TRBV6-3 with TRBJ2-1, with a weak D call TRBD1 (6 bases). V gave up 6 bases and J gave up 1 base, with 16 bases separating them. The CDR3 extends over 16 amino acids. CDR1 is MNHEY, CDR2 SVGEGT, per germline. CDR3 sequence (DNA): TGTGCCAGCAGCCCCGGCAGGGGACAATCCTACAATGAGCAGTTCTTC. Translating gives CASSPGRGQSYNEQFF.

V and J are TRBV5-4 and TRBJ2-7; 8 nucleotides line up with TRBD2. CDR1 and CDR2 from the germline V gene are SGHNT and YYREEE (reference sequence). There are 16 residues in the CDR3. Trimming took 4 bases from V and 0 from J; bases not matched to a gene: 9. CDR3 in DNA: TGTGCCAGCAGCCCGGGAGGGGGGGAGCCCTCCTACGAGCAGTACTTC. This translates into CASSPGGGEPSYEQYF.

V and J are TRBV18 and TRBJ2-1, with TRBD1 as a possible D gene (6 bases). V dropped 3 bases and J dropped 4 bases, with 10 bases sitting between them. The CDR3 runs to 14 residues. The germline V gene has CDR1 KGHSH and CDR2 LQKENI. The CDR3 nucleotides read TGTGCCAGCTCACCGGACAGAAGTTACAATGAGCAGTTCTTC. This codes for CASSPDRSYNEQFF. Full variable domain (remainder filled in from reference TRBV18 and TRBJ2-1): NAGVMQNPRHLVRRRGQEARLRCSPMKGHSHVYWYRQLPEEGLKFMVYLQKENIIDESGMPKERFSAEFPKEGPSILRIQQVVRGDSAAYFCASSPDRSYNEQFFGPGTRLTVL.

The V call is TRBV18, the J call TRBJ1-2; possibly TRBD1 for D (5 bases). The CDR3 sequence is 13 residues long. Germline V gives CDR1 KGHSH, CDR2 LQKENI. Trimming took 2 bases from V and 11 from J, leaving 15 bases between them. CDR3 residues: CASSPEMTERYTF. The CDR3 DNA sequence: TGTGCCAGCTCACCAGAGATGACAGAAAGGTACACCTTC.

The chain joins TRBV7-2 to TRBJ2-1, with 8 bases matching TRBD2. V shed 5 bases and J 5 bases; nucleotides not matched to a gene: 11. From germline, CDR1 is SGHTA and CDR2 FQGNSA. The CDR3 spans 16 residues. The DNA of the CDR3 is TGTGCCAGCAGCCCGAGTTCGGGGGGGCCCGACAATGAGCAGTTCTTC. Residues: CASSPSSGGPDNEQFF. Drawing the rest from reference TRBV7-2 and TRBJ2-1, the complete variable domain is GAGVSQSPSNKVTEKGKDVELRCDPISGHTALYWYRQSLGQGLEFLIYFQGNSAPDKSGLPSDRFSAERTGGSVSTLTIQRTQQEDSAVYLCASSPSSGGPDNEQFFGPGTRLTVL.

The V and J genes are TRBV29-1 and TRBJ2-5; 9 bases align to TRBD2. This CDR3 has 13 residues. Trimming cost V 7 bases and J 5 bases; bases outside gene matches: 8. Germline lookup yields CDR1 SQVTM and CDR2 ANQGSEA. The CDR3 loop is CSALRGGGETQYF. The CDR3 nucleotides read TGCAGCGCCCTGCGGGGGGGCGGGGAGACCCAGTACTTC.

The chain recombines TRBV7-9 with TRBJ1-2, with D tentatively TRBD1 (5 bases). This CDR3 is 12 amino acids long. The germline V gene has CDR1 SEHNR and CDR2 FQNEAQ (reference sequence). V lost 2 bases to trimming and J lost 5 bases, with 6 bases between them. The CDR3 loop reads CASSLSGYGYTF. CDR3 in DNA: TGTGCCAGCAGCTTATCAGGGTATGGCTACACCTTC.

The chain uses TRBV27 and TRBJ2-3; TRBD2 matches at 9 bases. V trimming: 2 bases; J trimming: 5 bases; junction bases outside the gene matches: 5. The CDR3 runs to 15 residues. CDR1 MNHEY and CDR2 SMNVEV come from the germline V gene (reference sequence). In DNA form, the CDR3 reads TGTGCCAGCAGTTTAACGGGACTAGCTGGAGATACGCAGTATTTT. Protein sequence: CASSLTGLAGDTQYF.

This clone was seen a handful of times. This rearrangement joins TRBV7-9 to TRBJ2-7; perhaps TRBD1 as D (6 bases). V shed 9 bases and J shed 3 bases, with 9 bases lying between them. Germline V CDR1 and CDR2: SEHNR, FQNEAQ (reference sequence). The CDR3 consists of 11 residues. CDR3 region: CARLQGYEQYF. CDR3 DNA sequence: TGTGCCAGGTTACAGGGCTACGAGCAGTACTTC.

The chain carries TRBV29-1 and TRBJ1-1, with TRBD1 matching over 12 bases. Trimming at V came to 6 bases and at J to 4 bases, leaving 6 bases not matched to a gene. The CDR3 is 14 amino acids. Per germline, CDR1 SQVTM and CDR2 ANQGSEA. CDR3 region: CSVVGQGAVTEAFF. CDR3 nucleotide sequence: TGCAGCGTCGTGGGACAGGGGGCTGTCACTGAAGCTTTCTTT.

The chain recombines TRBV7-9 with TRBJ1-3; D possibly corresponds to TRBD1 (6 bases). CDR3 length: 16 residues. CDR1 and CDR2 from the germline V gene are SEHNR and FQNEAQ (reference sequence). V was pared by 5 bases and J by 2 bases, with 16 bases between. CDR3 protein: CASSPLAKGAGNTIYF. The CDR3 DNA is TGTGCCAGCAGCCCCCTTGCGAAGGGGGCTGGAAACACCATATATTTT. Using reference TRBV7-9 and TRBJ1-3 for the parts outside the CDR3, the full variable domain is DTGVSQNPRHKITKRGQNVTFRCDPISEHNRLYWYRQTLGQGPEFLTYFQNEAQLEKSRLLSDRFSAERPKGSFSTLEIQRTEQGDSAMYLCASSPLAKGAGNTIYFGEGSWLTVV.

This clone showed up just once. The chain is built from TRBV19 and TRBJ1-1; weak D call: TRBD1 (5 bases). Germline V gene lookup returns CDR1 LNHDA and CDR2 SQIVND (reference sequence). V lost 7 bases, J lost 3 bases, and 12 bases lay in between. The CDR3 is 13 amino acids. CDR3 amino acids: CASTPWGDTEAFF. The CDR3 region has the DNA TGTGCCAGTACCCCCTGGGGGGACACTGAAGCTTTCTTT.

As concerns this clone: At one end, the junction sequence differs from germline, possibly due to a read error. The chain has TRBV7-7 and TRBJ2-3; D remains ambiguous. In germline, CDR1 is SSHAT, CDR2 FNYEAQ (reference sequence). The CDR3 has 13 residues. The CDR3 nucleotides are TGTGCTAGCAGCTTTATAGCATCAGATACGCAGTATTTT. The encoded protein is CASSFIASDTQYF.

The rearrangement uses TRBV11-3 and TRBJ2-1; 9 bases match TRBD2. The J segment lost 2 bases and the V segment lost 5 bases, leaving 4 bases of the junction unmatched. Germline CDR1 and CDR2: SGHNT and YENEEA. The CDR3 contains 15 residues. This CDR3 is CASSNSGGTYNEQFF. The CDR3 bases are TGTGCCAGCAGCAATAGCGGGGGCACCTACAATGAGCAGTTCTTC.

The chain combines TRBV5-1 with TRBJ2-1; tentatively, D is TRBD1 (6 bases). Trimming removed 4 bases from V and 2 bases from J, with 13 bases in between. Germline values: CDR1 SGHRS, CDR2 YFSETQ. The CDR3 is made up of 15 amino acids. The CDR3, as DNA: TGCGCCAGCAGCCGAGCCGGGGACACCTACAATGAGCAGTTCTTC. Translation: CASSRAGDTYNEQFF.

The chain joins TRBV28 to TRBJ1-6; 8 bases are a match to TRBD1. The junction had 17 bases not matched to a gene; V was cut back by 5 bases and J by 14 bases. Germline V gene sequence: CDR1 MDHEN, CDR2 SYDVKM. The CDR3 length is 16 residues. CDR3 loop: CASSRPDRGRIQALHF. In nucleotides, the CDR3 is TGTGCCAGCAGTCGTCCCGACAGGGGAAGAATTCAGGCCCTCCACTTT.

The chain combines TRBV28 with TRBJ1-2; D may be TRBD1 (6 bases). Trimming removed 2 bases from V and 5 bases from J, with 12 bases in between. This CDR3 is 14 amino acids long. In germline, CDR1 is MDHEN, CDR2 SYDVKM. Here the CDR3 DNA reads TGTGCCAGCAGTTTACCAGGGGCGTTGTATGGCTACACCTTC. Residues: CASSLPGALYGYTF.

This chain joins TRBV27 and TRBJ2-1; 8 bases fit TRBD1. This CDR3 has 16 residues. Germline V gives CDR1 MNHEY, CDR2 SMNVEV (reference sequence). With 5 bases clipped from V and 14 bases from J, the junction kept 20 bases outside the gene matches. The CDR3 sequence: CASSPHQGALLKSKFF. Written as DNA, the CDR3 is TGTGCCAGCAGTCCCCACCAGGGGGCACTATTAAAAAGCAAGTTCTTC.

This clone is a singleton in its sample. The chain uses TRBV6-1 and TRBJ2-2, with TRBD2 identical over 10 bases. Looked up from germline, CDR1 is MNHNS and CDR2 is SASEGT. J was trimmed by 6 bases and V by 0 bases; bases with no gene match: 4. The CDR3 contains 16 residues. CDR3 sequence: CASSEARSGGAGELFF. For the CDR3, the DNA is TGTGCCAGCAGTGAAGCGCGAAGCGGGGGGGCCGGGGAGCTGTTTTTT.

CDR3 amino acids: CASSESHLQGISHEQYF. CDR3 DNA sequence: TGTGCCAGCAGTGAATCCCACCTACAGGGGATATCCCACGAGCAGTACTTC. The chain recombines TRBV25-1 with TRBJ2-7, with TRBD1 matching over 7 bases. The CDR3 spans 17 residues. Germline CDR1 MGHDK, CDR2 SYGVNS. The V gene end was trimmed by 1 base and the J gene end by 5 bases; junction bases not matched to a gene: 14.

The rearrangement links TRBV9 to TRBJ1-1; D possibly corresponds to TRBD1 (6 bases). Trimming took off 0 bases at V and 1 base at J, with 13 bases between the two ends. CDR1 is SGDLS, CDR2 YYNGEE, per germline. This CDR3 comprises 16 residues. The CDR3: CASSVDPRTANTEAFF. The CDR3 nucleotides are TGTGCCAGCAGCGTAGACCCTCGGACAGCGAACACTGAAGCTTTCTTT.